This TCR beta chain is drawn from a study of technical replicates of blood from a handful of donors. CDR1 and CDR2 (germline): LNHDA, SQIVND (reference sequence). The V segment lost 8 bases and the J segment 3 bases; nucleotides outside the gene matches: 6. The CDR3 consists of 15 residues. Clones were sequenced by immunoSEQ multiplex PCR, and TCRdb holds only the in-frame ones, with some missing. The table includes tens of thousands of clones, around 95% detected once. The V call is TRBV19, the J call TRBJ2-1; 11 nucleotides match TRBD1. The receptor comes from a human donor in good health. The sequenced sample consisted of T cells isolated from PBMCs. CDR3 region: CASQPGTGGYNEQFF. The DNA for the CDR3 is TGTGCCAGTCAGCCCGGGACAGGGGGCTACAATGAGCAGTTCTTC.